The 22 T cell receptor beta chains below all came from one sample that was sequenced in a study of T cell responses to AZD1222 COVID-19 vaccine. The repertoire was sequenced with immunoSEQ multiplex PCR; TCRdb's copy has only in-frame clones and lacks some. The data contain some 96,000 clones, around nine tenths of them seen just once; the ten biggest clones take up about a sixth. The source was peripheral blood, collected on day 0 of AZD1222 vaccination. These receptor sequences come from an adult in good health.

This chain uses TRBV7-3 with TRBJ1-1; TRBD1 is a possible D gene (5 bases). From germline, CDR1 is SGHTA and CDR2 FQGTGA. This CDR3 region has 13 residues. V lost 4 bases, J lost 9 bases, and 15 bases lay in between. The chain's CDR3 is CASSSGGGRQAFF. The CDR3 coding sequence is TGTGCCAGCAGCTCAGGCGGGGGGAGACAAGCTTTCTTT.

The V call is TRBV11-2, the J call TRBJ2-7, with D possibly TRBD1 on 7 matching bases. This CDR3 is built from 15 residues. The V gene lost 2 bases and the J gene lost 2 bases, with 13 bases spanning the gap. In germline, CDR1 is SGHAT, CDR2 FQNNGV. The CDR3: CASSLPTGTPYEQYF. For the CDR3, the DNA is TGTGCCAGCAGCTTACCGACAGGGACTCCCTACGAGCAGTACTTC. The whole variable domain, filled in from reference TRBV11-2 and TRBJ2-7, reads EAGVAQSPRYKIIEKRQSVAFWCNPISGHATLYWYQQILGQGPKLLIQFQNNGVVDDSQLPKDRFSAERLKGVDSTLKIQPAKLEDSAVYLCASSLPTGTPYEQYFGPGTRLTVT.

The chain links TRBV23-1 to TRBJ1-4; TRBD1 might be the D (6 bases). TRBV23-1 is filed as an ORF, its function uncertain. Between the trimmed V and J ends, which lost 1 base and 5 bases, there was a span of 26 bases. This CDR3 comprises 20 residues. The CDR3 DNA follows: TGCGCCAGCAGTCAATTGTCCCGTAGGGGGGCTTACACATCCAATGAAAAACTGTTTTTT. Translation gives CASSQLSRRGAYTSNEKLFF.

DNA of the CDR3: TGTGCCAGCAGTTTATCCGGGGGCGGGTGGTATGGCTACACCTTC. Translation gives CASSLSGGGWYGYTF. The chain employs TRBV27 and TRBJ1-2; tentative D call: TRBD1 (6 bases). CDR1 is MNHEY, CDR2 SMNVEV, per germline (reference sequence). The V end was cut by 0 bases, the J end by 5 bases, with 13 bases between. The CDR3 covers 15 residues.

This sequence joins TRBV11-2 and TRBJ1-6; no firm D call. V was clipped by 2 bases and J by 1 base, with 9 bases between them. This CDR3 is built from 16 residues. Germline V gene data show CDR1 as SGHAT and CDR2 as FQNNGV. CDR3 amino acids: CASSLIGESYNSPLHF. For the CDR3, the DNA is TGTGCCAGCAGCTTAATTGGGGAGTCCTATAATTCACCCCTCCACTTT.

The chain has TRBV10-3 and TRBJ2-5; D possibly matches TRBD1 or TRBD2 (5 bases each). This CDR3 contains 14 residues. Trimming pared 6 bases from V and 3 bases from J, leaving 14 bases between. From germline, CDR1 is ENHRY and CDR2 SYGVKD. The CDR3 here is CAIRNRMEEETQYF. CDR3 bases: TGTGCCATCAGGAACAGGATGGAGGAAGAGACCCAGTACTTC.

This clone occurred a few times. The rearrangement links TRBV5-5 to TRBJ2-4; the D is unclear. The CDR3 has 17 residues. From germline, CDR1 is SGHKS and CDR2 YYEKEE (reference sequence). V was shortened by 4 bases and J by 0 bases, with 17 bases between the two germline ends. The CDR3 spells CASSHSGPKVAKNIQYF. CDR3 coding DNA: TGTGCCAGCAGCCATTCCGGGCCCAAGGTAGCCAAAAACATTCAGTACTTC. The entire variable domain, with the rest obtained from reference TRBV5-5 and TRBJ2-4, is as follows: DAGVTQSPTHLIKTRGQQVTLRCSPISGHKSVSWYQQVLGQGPQFIFQYYEKEERGRGNFPDRFSARQFPNYSSELNVNALLLGDSALYLCASSHSGPKVAKNIQYFGAGTRLSVL.

The chain is built from TRBV12-3 or TRBV12-4 and TRBJ2-7; D gene unclear. V dropped 3 bases and J dropped 5 bases, with 5 bases sitting between them. The CDR3 contains 11 residues. The CDR3 loop is CASSFRDEQYF. In nucleotides, the CDR3 is TGTGCCAGCAGTTTTCGGGACGAGCAGTACTTC.

The chain employs TRBV4-1 and TRBJ2-1; TRBD2 matches at 12 bases. Germline V gene sequence: CDR1 MGHRA, CDR2 YSYEKL. Trimming cost V 0 bases and J 9 bases; bases outside gene matches: 6. The CDR3 loop spans 16 amino acids. The CDR3 is CASSQEGLAGAGEQFF. Written as DNA, the CDR3 is TGCGCCAGCAGCCAAGAGGGACTAGCGGGTGCGGGTGAGCAGTTCTTC.

The genes are TRBV9 and TRBJ1-1; D remains unclear. The CDR3 is 15 amino acids. Between the trimmed V and J ends, which lost 0 bases and 1 base, there was a span of 10 bases. Germline CDR1 reads SGDLS; CDR2 reads YYNGEE. CDR3 DNA: TGTGCCAGCAGCGTAGTGCCGGGAAGGAACACTGAAGCTTTCTTT. This codes for CASSVVPGRNTEAFF. The full variable domain, rest sourced from reference TRBV9 and TRBJ1-1, is DSGVTQTPKHLITATGQRVTLRCSPRSGDLSVYWYQQSLDQGLQFLIQYYNGEERAKGNILERFSAQQFPDLHSELNLSSLELGDSALYFCASSVVPGRNTEAFFGQGTRLTVV.

The chain carries TRBV27 and TRBJ2-7, with D tentatively TRBD1 or TRBD2 (5 bases each). This CDR3 is built from 15 residues. Germline assignment: CDR1 MNHEY and CDR2 SMNVEV (reference sequence). With 7 bases removed from V and 6 bases from J, the gap between germline ends came to 22 bases. CDR3 amino acids: CASTPAGTPSGEQYF. The CDR3 bases are TGTGCCAGCACACCGGCCGGGACCCCATCGGGCGAGCAGTACTTC.

The DNA for the CDR3 is TGCGCCAGAAACAGGACAGGGAATAATGAAAAACTGTTTTTT. Protein: CARNRTGNNEKLFF. The chain carries TRBV10-1 and TRBJ1-4; 8 nucleotides agree with TRBD1. The CDR3 spans 14 residues. V trimming: 9 bases; J trimming: 4 bases; junction bases outside the gene matches: 7. Germline CDR1 and CDR2: WNHNN and SYGVQD (reference sequence).

In its sample, this clone was seen a few times. The chain uses TRBV7-9 and TRBJ2-6; no firm D call. Per germline, CDR1 SEHNR and CDR2 FQNEAQ (reference sequence). The CDR3 is made up of 13 amino acids. V lost 3 bases to trimming and J lost 0 bases, with 0 bases between them. The DNA of the CDR3 is TGTGCCAGCAGCTTCTCTGGGGCCAACGTCCTGACTTTC. It encodes CASSFSGANVLTF.

The genes are TRBV4-1 and TRBJ2-7; D tentatively fits TRBD1 or TRBD2 (5 bases each). This CDR3 has 14 residues. Germline lookup yields CDR1 MGHRA and CDR2 YSYEKL. V was cut by 4 bases and J by 4 bases, with 14 bases left in between. The CDR3 sequence is CASSRNLGPYEQYF. The CDR3, as DNA: TGCGCCAGCAGCCGAAATTTGGGACCTTACGAGCAGTACTTC.

This clone was counted a single time. This chain joins TRBV10-3 and TRBJ2-1; 13 nucleotides match TRBD2. CDR3 length: 14 amino acids. The V and J ends lost 6 bases and 9 bases, in that order; junction bases with no gene match: 5. Germline-derived CDR1 and CDR2 are ENHRY and SYGVKD. For the CDR3, the DNA is TGTGCCATCAGAGGGACTAGCGGGGTGGGTGAGCAGTTCTTC. It codes for CAIRGTSGVGEQFF.

The chain has TRBV11-2 and TRBJ2-6; the D is unclear. Germline CDR1 and CDR2: SGHAT and FQNNGV. The CDR3 spans 12 residues. Deletions cut 6 bases from V and 1 base from J, with 1 base between. CDR3 residues: CASRSGANVLTF. DNA for the CDR3: TGTGCCAGCAGATCTGGGGCCAACGTCCTGACTTTC.

This clone has a single count. The chain is built from TRBV7-8 and TRBJ2-7, with no clear D. Germline CDR1 reads SGHVS; CDR2 reads FQNEAQ. This CDR3 region has 14 residues. V dropped 0 bases and J dropped 4 bases, with 10 bases sitting between them. In DNA, the CDR3 is TGTGCCAGCAGCTTAGCCGAGATTGGGTACGAGCAGTACTTC. Protein: CASSLAEIGYEQYF.

This clone occurred a few times. The gene calls are TRBV27 and TRBJ1-4, with D possibly matching TRBD1 (5 bases). This CDR3 has 13 residues. The germline gives CDR1 MNHEY, CDR2 SMNVEV (reference sequence). V was cut by 6 bases and J by 8 bases, with 13 bases left in between. DNA of the CDR3: TGTGCCAGCAGGCTTCGTTGGGGGGAAAAACTGTTTTTT. Its protein is CASRLRWGEKLFF.

The V call is TRBV29-1, the J call TRBJ1-2; 9 bases align to TRBD1. There are 13 residues in the CDR3. Germline V CDR1 and CDR2: SQVTM, ANQGSEA. V dropped 4 bases and J dropped 7; count of bases not matched to a gene: 7. CDR3 DNA sequence: TGCAGCGTTGTGCAGGGGACAGGGAGTGGCTACACCTTC. Translation: CSVVQGTGSGYTF.

This clone came up a few times. The rearrangement joins TRBV4-1 to TRBJ1-2, with a weak D call TRBD1 (5 bases). The CDR3 length is 17 residues. The germline V and J ends were trimmed by 1 base and 0 bases, with 15 bases remaining between them. Per germline, CDR1 MGHRA and CDR2 YSYEKL. The CDR3 protein is CASSQAIARQSNYGYTF. The CDR3 DNA sequence: TGCGCCAGCAGCCAAGCGATCGCGAGACAGTCTAACTATGGCTACACCTTC.

This chain uses TRBV19 with TRBJ2-7; 11 nucleotides align to TRBD1. With 5 bases clipped from V and 4 bases from J, the junction kept 4 bases outside the gene matches. The germline V gene has CDR1 LNHDA and CDR2 SQIVND (reference sequence). CDR3 length: 14 residues. CDR3 in amino acids: CASSAGTGGYEQYF. For the CDR3, the DNA is TGTGCCAGTAGTGCCGGGACAGGGGGGTACGAGCAGTACTTC. The full variable domain, its missing parts supplied by reference TRBV19 and TRBJ2-7, is DGGITQSPKYLFRKEGQNVTLSCEQNLNHDAMYWYRQDPGQGLRLIYYSQIVNDFQKGDIAEGYSVSREKKESFPLTVTSAQKNPTAFYLCASSAGTGGYEQYFGPGTRLTVT.

This chain links TRBV2 with TRBJ1-5; no clear D. V was pared by 0 bases and J by 0 bases, with 3 bases between. CDR1 and CDR2 from the germline V gene are SNHLY and FYNNEI. The CDR3 has 14 amino acids. For the CDR3, the DNA is TGTGCCAGCAGTGAAGCGGATAGCAATCAGCCCCAGCATTTT. Protein: CASSEADSNQPQHF.